The sequence of this T cell receptor (beta chain) was determined in a study of blood T cell repertoires in COVID-19. For the study at large: The United States, Italy and Spain provided the acute and convalescent COVID-19 samples. Sample material is recorded as cDNA or gDNA derived from T cells, B-cell-depleted T cells, or PBMCs.

Under the authors' procedure: Estimation of nucleated cell counts relied on the amplification of reference gene primers. Repertoires were generated with immunoSEQ multiplex PCR, while TCRdb's copy carries only in-frame clones and drops some. The DNA gave D and trimming, while V, J and clone size come from that table. The sample consists of 30,000 to 50,000 clones, 84% of them appearing once. Material for sequencing was peripheral blood. This clonotype originated in a man aged 50 to 59 with active or convalescent COVID-19.

The CDR3 reads CASSLGDRGNQPQHF. The CDR3 coding sequence is TGTGCCAGTAGTCTTGGGGACAGGGGGAATCAGCCCCAGCATTTT. V gene TRBV19 combines with J gene TRBJ1-5; the match to TRBD1 covers 11 bases. Germline lookup yields CDR1 LNHDA and CDR2 SQIVND (reference sequence). This CDR3 is built from 15 residues. V was clipped by 5 bases and J by 4 bases; unmatched bases: 4.